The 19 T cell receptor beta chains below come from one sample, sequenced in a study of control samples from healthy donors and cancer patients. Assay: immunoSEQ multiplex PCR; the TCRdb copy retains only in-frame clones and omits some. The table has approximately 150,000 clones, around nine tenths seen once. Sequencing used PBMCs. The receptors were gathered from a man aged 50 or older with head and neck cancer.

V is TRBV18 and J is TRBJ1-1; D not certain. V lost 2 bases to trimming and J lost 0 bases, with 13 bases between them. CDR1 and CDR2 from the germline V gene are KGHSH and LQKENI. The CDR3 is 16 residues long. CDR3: CASSPSQELMNTEAFF. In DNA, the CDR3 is TGTGCCAGCTCACCAAGTCAGGAACTAATGAACACTGAAGCTTTCTTT. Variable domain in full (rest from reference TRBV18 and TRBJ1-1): NAGVMQNPRHLVRRRGQEARLRCSPMKGHSHVYWYRQLPEEGLKFMVYLQKENIIDESGMPKERFSAEFPKEGPSILRIQQVVRGDSAAYFCASSPSQELMNTEAFFGQGTRLTVV.

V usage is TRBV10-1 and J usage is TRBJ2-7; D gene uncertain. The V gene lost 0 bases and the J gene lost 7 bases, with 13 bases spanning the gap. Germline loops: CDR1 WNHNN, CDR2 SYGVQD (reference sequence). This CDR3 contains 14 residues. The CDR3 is CASSESTASLEQYF. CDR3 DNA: TGCGCCAGCAGTGAGTCTACTGCCTCCCTAGAGCAGTACTTC.

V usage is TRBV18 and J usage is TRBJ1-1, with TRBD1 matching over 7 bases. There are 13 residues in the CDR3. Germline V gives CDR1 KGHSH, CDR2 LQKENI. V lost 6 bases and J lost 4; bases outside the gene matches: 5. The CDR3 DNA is TGTGCCAGCTCGTCCGACAGGGCCACTGAAGCTTTCTTT. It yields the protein CASSSDRATEAFF.

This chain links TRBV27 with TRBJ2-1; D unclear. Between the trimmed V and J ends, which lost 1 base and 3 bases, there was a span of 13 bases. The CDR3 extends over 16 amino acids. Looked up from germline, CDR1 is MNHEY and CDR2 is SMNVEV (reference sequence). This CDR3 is CASSLLSAYNYNEQFF. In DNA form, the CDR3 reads TGTGCCAGCAGTTTATTATCAGCGTATAACTACAATGAGCAGTTCTTC.

CDR3 DNA sequence: TGTGCCAGCAGTGGGACCGGGACTAGCGGCCACGAGCAGTACTTC. As protein: CASSGTGTSGHEQYF. The chain joins TRBV28 to TRBJ2-7, with 11 nucleotides matching TRBD2. CDR1 and CDR2 from the germline V gene are MDHEN and SYDVKM. This CDR3 contains 15 residues. V dropped 5 bases and J dropped 5; count of bases not matched to a gene: 8.

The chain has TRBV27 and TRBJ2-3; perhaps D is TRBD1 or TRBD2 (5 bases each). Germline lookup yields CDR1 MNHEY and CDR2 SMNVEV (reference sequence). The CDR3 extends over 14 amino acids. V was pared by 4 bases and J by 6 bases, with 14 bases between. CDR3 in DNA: TGTGCCAGCAGTTCACGGGACCGCTTGGATACGCAGTATTTT. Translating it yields CASSSRDRLDTQYF.

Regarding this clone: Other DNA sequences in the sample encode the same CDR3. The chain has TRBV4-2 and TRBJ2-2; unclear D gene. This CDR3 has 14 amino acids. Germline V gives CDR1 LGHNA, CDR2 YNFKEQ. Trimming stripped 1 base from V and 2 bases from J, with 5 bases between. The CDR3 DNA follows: TGTGCCAGCAGCCAAGTCACAAACACCGGGGAGCTGTTTTTT. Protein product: CASSQVTNTGELFF.

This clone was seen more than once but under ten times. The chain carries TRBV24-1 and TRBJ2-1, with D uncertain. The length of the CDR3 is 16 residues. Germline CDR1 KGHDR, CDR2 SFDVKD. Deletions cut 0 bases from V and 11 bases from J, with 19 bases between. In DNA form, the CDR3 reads TGTGCCACCAGTGATTTGCTGGCTCCTACTACCGATCAGCAGTTCTTC. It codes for CATSDLLAPTTDQQFF.

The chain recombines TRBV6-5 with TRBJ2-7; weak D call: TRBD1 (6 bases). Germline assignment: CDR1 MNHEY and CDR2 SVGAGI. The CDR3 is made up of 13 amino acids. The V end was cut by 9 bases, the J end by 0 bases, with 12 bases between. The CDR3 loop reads CASTTGTSYEQYF. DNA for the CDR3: TGTGCCAGTACGACAGGCACCTCCTACGAGCAGTACTTC.

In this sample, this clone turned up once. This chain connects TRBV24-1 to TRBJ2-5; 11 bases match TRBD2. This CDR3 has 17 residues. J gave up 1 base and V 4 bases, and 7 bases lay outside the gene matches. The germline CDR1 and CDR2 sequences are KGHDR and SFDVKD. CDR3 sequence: CATSDAGTSGAQETQYF. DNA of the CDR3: TGTGCCACCAGTGACGCTGGGACTAGCGGAGCCCAAGAGACCCAGTACTTC.

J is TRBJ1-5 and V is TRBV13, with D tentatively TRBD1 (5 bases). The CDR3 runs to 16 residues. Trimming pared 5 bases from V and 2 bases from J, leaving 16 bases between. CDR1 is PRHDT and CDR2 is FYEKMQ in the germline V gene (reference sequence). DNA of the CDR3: TGTGCCAGCAGCCTCGGGGCACGCGGTCGCAATCAGCCCCAGCATTTT. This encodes CASSLGARGRNQPQHF.

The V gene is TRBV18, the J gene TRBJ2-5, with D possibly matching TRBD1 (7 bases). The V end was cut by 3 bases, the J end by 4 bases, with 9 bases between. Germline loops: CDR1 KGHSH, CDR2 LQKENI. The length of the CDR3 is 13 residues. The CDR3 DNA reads TGTGCCAGCTCACCCCAGGGGGGAGAGACCCAGTACTTC. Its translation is CASSPQGGETQYF.

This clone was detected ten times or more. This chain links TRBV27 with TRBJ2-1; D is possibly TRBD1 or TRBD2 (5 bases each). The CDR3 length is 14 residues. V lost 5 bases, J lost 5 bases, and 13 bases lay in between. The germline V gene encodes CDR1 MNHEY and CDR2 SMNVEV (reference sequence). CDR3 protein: CASSPRDGDNEQFF. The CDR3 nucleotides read TGTGCCAGCAGTCCCCGGGACGGAGACAATGAGCAGTTCTTC.

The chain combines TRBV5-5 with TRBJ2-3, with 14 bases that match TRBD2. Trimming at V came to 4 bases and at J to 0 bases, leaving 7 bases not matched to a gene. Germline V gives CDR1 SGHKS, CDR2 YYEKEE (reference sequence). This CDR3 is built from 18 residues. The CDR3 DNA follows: TGTGCCAGCAGCCCCGGACTAGCGGGGGGCCATAGCACAGATACGCAGTATTTT. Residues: CASSPGLAGGHSTDTQYF.

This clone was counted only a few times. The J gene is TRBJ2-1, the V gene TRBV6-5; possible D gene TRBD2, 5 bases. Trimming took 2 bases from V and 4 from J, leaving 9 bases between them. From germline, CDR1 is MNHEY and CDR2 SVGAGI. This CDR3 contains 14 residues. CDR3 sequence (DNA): TGTGCCAGCAGTTACGGAGGCAGGTACAATGAGCAGTTCTTC. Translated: CASSYGGRYNEQFF.

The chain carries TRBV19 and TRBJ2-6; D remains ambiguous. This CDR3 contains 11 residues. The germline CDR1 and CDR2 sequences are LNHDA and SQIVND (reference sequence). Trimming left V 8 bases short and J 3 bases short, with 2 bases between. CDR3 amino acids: CASFGANVLTF. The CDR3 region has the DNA TGTGCCAGTTTTGGGGCCAACGTCCTGACTTTC.

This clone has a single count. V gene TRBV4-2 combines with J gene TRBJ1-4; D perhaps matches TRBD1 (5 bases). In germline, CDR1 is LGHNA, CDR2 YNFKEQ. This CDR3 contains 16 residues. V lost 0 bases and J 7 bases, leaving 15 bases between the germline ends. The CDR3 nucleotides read TGTGCCAGCAGCCAAGAGCTATCGAGGGGCCGTGAAAAACTGTTTTTT. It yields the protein CASSQELSRGREKLFF.

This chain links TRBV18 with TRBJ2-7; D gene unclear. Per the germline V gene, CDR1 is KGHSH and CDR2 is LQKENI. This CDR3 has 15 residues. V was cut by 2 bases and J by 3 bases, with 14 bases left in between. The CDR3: CASSPGSPGLYEQYF. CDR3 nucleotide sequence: TGTGCCAGCTCACCAGGTTCCCCAGGCCTCTACGAGCAGTACTTC.

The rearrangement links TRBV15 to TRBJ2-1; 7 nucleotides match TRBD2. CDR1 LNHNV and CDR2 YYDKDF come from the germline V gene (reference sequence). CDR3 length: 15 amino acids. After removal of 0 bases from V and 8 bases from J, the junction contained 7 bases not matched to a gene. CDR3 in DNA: TGTGCCACCAGCAGAGACGGGGGAGGGGACTATGAGCAGTTCTTC. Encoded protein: CATSRDGGGDYEQFF.